This TCR beta chain was sequenced for a study of T-cell memory formation after mild COVID-19. Study-level information: The TCR clusters were mostly specific to one donor. Whole-study findings and limits: Pre-infection memory contained some responding clones, which suggested that cross-reactive memory had joined.

Using constant-segment primers, 5'RACE produced TCR alpha and TCR beta cDNA libraries carrying sample barcodes and UMIs. TCRdb processed the 5' RACE reads anew with MiXCR; each CDR3 protein has one entry. Seen here are approximately 300,000 distinct CDR3 sequences, approximately 15% observed once, and the top ten hold roughly 22%. This clonotype was found a few times. What it binds is not known. V was shortened by 0 bases and J by 3 bases, with 12 bases between the two germline ends. This CDR3 has 15 residues. The germline gives CDR1 SGHRS, CDR2 YFSETQ. Sequencing was done on a sample of PBMCs or a T cell subset sorted from them (not recorded which). This TCR was recovered from a man younger than 30 who had mild COVID-19 (a few samples of this study predate the infection). Cell type and time point are not known. V gene TRBV5-1 combines with J gene TRBJ2-5; the D gene could be TRBD1 or TRBD2 (5 bases each). CDR3 sequence: CASSLEGPREETQYF. The CDR3 region has the DNA TGCGCCAGCAGCTTGGAGGGACCAAGGGAAGAGACCCAGTACTTC.